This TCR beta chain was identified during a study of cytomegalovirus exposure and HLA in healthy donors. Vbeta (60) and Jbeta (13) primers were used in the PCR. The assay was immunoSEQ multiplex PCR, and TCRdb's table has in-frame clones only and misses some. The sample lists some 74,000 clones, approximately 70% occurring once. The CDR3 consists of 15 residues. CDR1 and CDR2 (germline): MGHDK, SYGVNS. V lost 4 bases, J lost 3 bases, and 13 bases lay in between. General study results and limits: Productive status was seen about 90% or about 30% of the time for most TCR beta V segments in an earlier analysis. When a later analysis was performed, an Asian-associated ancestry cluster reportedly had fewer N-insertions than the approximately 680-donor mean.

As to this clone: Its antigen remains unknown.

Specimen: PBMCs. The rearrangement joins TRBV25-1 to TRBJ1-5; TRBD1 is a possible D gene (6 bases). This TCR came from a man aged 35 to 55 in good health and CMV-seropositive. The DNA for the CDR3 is TGTGCCAGCAGTGCGACAGGTCCCTTCAATCAGCCCCAGCATTTT. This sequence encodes CASSATGPFNQPQHF.